Listed here are 20 T cell receptor beta chains from one sample, sequenced in a study of cytomegalovirus exposure and HLA in healthy donors. The PCR had 60 Vbeta and 13 Jbeta primers. The repertoire was sequenced with immunoSEQ multiplex PCR; TCRdb's copy has only in-frame clones and lacks some. The sample's table shows roughly 120,000 clones. Sequenced input: PBMCs. These receptors were collected from a man between 18 and 29 years old in good health and CMV-seronegative.

The gene calls are TRBV27 and TRBJ2-7, with TRBD1 identical over 8 bases. The germline V gene has CDR1 MNHEY and CDR2 SMNVEV (reference sequence). The CDR3 totals 14 residues. J gave up 5 bases and V 5 bases, and 8 bases lay outside the gene matches. CDR3 in DNA: TGTGCCAGCAGTCCCAGGGGGCGAGTTGACGAGCAGTACTTC. It yields the protein CASSPRGRVDEQYF.

The chain uses TRBV6-5 and TRBJ1-1; 7 bases map to TRBD1. Germline V CDR1 and CDR2: MNHEY, SVGAGI. Losses at the gene ends were 6 bases for V and 1 base for J; bases not matched to a gene: 8. CDR3 length equals 15 residues. The CDR3 loop reads CASSKPDRANTEAFF. CDR3 bases: TGTGCCAGCAGCAAACCTGACAGGGCGAACACTGAAGCTTTCTTT.

V is TRBV5-4 and J is TRBJ1-2; D uncertain. Trimming took 0 bases from V and 3 from J, leaving 6 bases between them. The length of the CDR3 is 13 residues. CDR1 and CDR2 (germline): SGHNT, YYREEE (reference sequence). The CDR3 here is CASSLGTYYGYTF. CDR3 DNA sequence: TGTGCCAGCAGCTTGGGAACATACTATGGCTACACCTTC.

On this clone itself: The junction does not match germline at one end; this may be a read error. The CDR3 DNA reads as TGTGCCAGCAATTTAGCGGGGCCCCTGGGAAATGAGCAGTTCTTC. Its translation is CASNLAGPLGNEQFF. The genes are TRBV28 and TRBJ2-1, with 8 bases that match TRBD2. CDR1 MDHEN and CDR2 SYDVKM come from the germline V gene. This CDR3 comprises 15 residues.

This chain joins TRBV5-1 and TRBJ2-7, with 13 bases aligning to TRBD2. Germline V gene sequence: CDR1 SGHRS, CDR2 YFSETQ. V was pared by 1 base and J by 4 bases, with 2 bases of the junction left unmatched. This CDR3 contains 15 residues. DNA of the CDR3: TGCGCCAGCAGCTTGACTAGCGGGGGGGGTTACGAGCAGTACTTC. As protein: CASSLTSGGGYEQYF. Filled out from reference TRBV5-1 and TRBJ2-7, the complete variable domain reads KAGVTQTPRYLIKTRGQQVTLSCSPISGHRSVSWYQQTPGQGLQFLFEYFSETQRNKGNFPGRFSGRQFSNSRSEMNVSTLELGDSALYLCASSLTSGGGYEQYFGPGTRLTVT.

The chain combines TRBV19 with TRBJ2-5, with 13 bases that match TRBD2. The CDR3 extends over 15 amino acids. Per germline, CDR1 LNHDA and CDR2 SQIVND (reference sequence). With 8 bases clipped from V and 0 bases from J, the junction kept 3 bases outside the gene matches. The CDR3, as DNA: TGTGCCAGTCGAACTAGCGGGAGGGACCAAGAGACCCAGTACTTC. Translated, it gives CASRTSGRDQETQYF.

CDR3 loop: CASSLAGGGSYEQYF. The CDR3 region has the DNA TGCGCCAGCAGCTTGGCCGGCGGCGGGAGTTACGAGCAGTACTTC. V gene TRBV5-1 combines with J gene TRBJ2-7, with 7 bases lining up with TRBD2. In germline, CDR1 is SGHRS, CDR2 YFSETQ. The CDR3 contains 15 residues. J lost 4 bases, V lost 0 bases, and 7 bases had no gene match. Supplemented by reference TRBV5-1 and TRBJ2-7, the full variable domain reads KAGVTQTPRYLIKTRGQQVTLSCSPISGHRSVSWYQQTPGQGLQFLFEYFSETQRNKGNFPGRFSGRQFSNSRSEMNVSTLELGDSALYLCASSLAGGGSYEQYFGPGTRLTVT.

The rearrangement joins TRBV5-1 to TRBJ1-4, with D uncertain. The CDR3 sequence is 15 residues long. Trimming shortened V by 2 bases and J by 6 bases, and 14 bases separated the two germline ends. Per the germline V gene, CDR1 is SGHRS and CDR2 is YFSETQ. This chain's CDR3 is CASSLFAGDDEKLFF. The CDR3 DNA sequence: TGCGCCAGCAGCTTATTTGCCGGAGATGATGAAAAACTGTTTTTT. Supplemented by reference TRBV5-1 and TRBJ1-4, the full variable domain reads KAGVTQTPRYLIKTRGQQVTLSCSPISGHRSVSWYQQTPGQGLQFLFEYFSETQRNKGNFPGRFSGRQFSNSRSEMNVSTLELGDSALYLCASSLFAGDDEKLFFGSGTQLSVL.

The chain couples TRBV6-4 to TRBJ2-3; 12 positions agree with TRBD2. The CDR3 totals 15 residues. Germline CDR1 and CDR2: MRHNA and SNTAGT. Losses at the gene ends were 4 bases for V and 4 bases for J; bases not matched to a gene: 3. CDR3 DNA: TGTGCCAGCAGTGCCCTAGCGGGGGGGTCAGATACGCAGTATTTT. Translated: CASSALAGGSDTQYF.

The rearrangement uses TRBV9 and TRBJ2-1; no firm D call. Per germline, CDR1 SGDLS and CDR2 YYNGEE. V gave up 3 bases and J gave up 10 bases, with 8 bases separating them. The CDR3 is made up of 11 amino acids. The CDR3 sequence: CASSGPEEQFF. Here the CDR3 DNA reads TGTGCCAGCAGCGGCCCGGAGGAGCAGTTCTTC.

V and J are TRBV11-2 and TRBJ1-6; the D gene is possibly TRBD1 (6 bases). CDR3 size: 16 residues. The germline V gene encodes CDR1 SGHAT and CDR2 FQNNGV. V was cut by 2 bases and J by 7 bases, with 15 bases left in between. The CDR3 region has the DNA TGTGCCAGCAGCTTATATCGGACAGCAACAAATTCACCCCTCCACTTT. This gives the protein CASSLYRTATNSPLHF.

The chain uses TRBV19 and TRBJ2-7; perhaps TRBD1 as D (6 bases). The CDR3 contains 12 residues. Per the germline V gene, CDR1 is LNHDA and CDR2 is SQIVND (reference sequence). V gave up 4 bases and J gave up 5 bases, with 9 bases separating them. For the CDR3, the DNA is TGTGCCAGTAGTACAGGGGTTAACGAGCAGTACTTC. Encoded protein: CASSTGVNEQYF.

This chain joins TRBV28 and TRBJ1-3; perhaps TRBD1 as D (5 bases). Per the germline V gene, CDR1 is MDHEN and CDR2 is SYDVKM. Trimming shortened V by 3 bases and J by 4 bases, and 16 bases separated the two germline ends. The CDR3 runs 16 residues. The CDR3 sequence: CASSLGREGNGNTIYF. As DNA, the CDR3 is TGTGCCAGCAGTTTGGGACGGGAGGGTAACGGAAACACCATATATTTT. The full variable domain, completed using reference TRBV28 and TRBJ1-3, is DVKVTQSSRYLVKRTGEKVFLECVQDMDHENMFWYRQDPGLGLRLIYFSYDVKMKEKGDIPEGYSVSREKKERFSLILESASTNQTSMYLCASSLGREGNGNTIYFGEGSWLTVV.

The rearrangement uses TRBV2 and TRBJ1-1; no clear D gene. CDR3 length: 12 residues. Trimming removed 6 bases at V and 2 bases at J, with 7 bases between. From germline, CDR1 is SNHLY and CDR2 FYNNEI. Here the CDR3 DNA reads TGTGCCAGCAGGCGGCTTAACACTGAAGCTTTCTTT. Encoded protein: CASRRLNTEAFF.

V is TRBV6-1 and J is TRBJ1-2; D call uncertain. The V and J ends lost 2 bases and 2 bases respectively, with 6 bases between them. Germline V gives CDR1 MNHNS, CDR2 SASEGT. The CDR3 spans 13 residues. The chain's CDR3 is CASSENSNYGYTF. In nucleotides, the CDR3 is TGTGCCAGCAGTGAAAACAGCAACTATGGCTACACCTTC.

CDR3 in DNA: TGTGCCAGCAGCTTAGGGGTAGGAGGGGAGCAGTACTTC. As protein: CASSLGVGGEQYF. The V gene is TRBV7-9, the J gene TRBJ2-7; tentative D call: TRBD2 (6 bases). The CDR3 has 13 residues. Germline loops: CDR1 SEHNR, CDR2 FQNEAQ (reference sequence). Trimming cost V 1 base and J 7 bases, with 11 bases left between them.

The V and J genes are TRBV7-9 and TRBJ1-2; no clear D gene. With 3 bases removed from V and 2 bases from J, the gap between germline ends came to 13 bases. The CDR3 runs to 15 residues. Germline V CDR1 and CDR2: SEHNR, FQNEAQ (reference sequence). The CDR3 protein is CASSLSLSRNYGYTF. DNA of the CDR3: TGTGCCAGCAGCTTGTCACTCTCCCGAAACTATGGCTACACCTTC.

The chain joins TRBV2 to TRBJ2-6; D remains unclear. Germline V gives CDR1 SNHLY, CDR2 FYNNEI. V was trimmed by 3 bases and J by 4 bases, leaving 13 bases between them. The CDR3 consists of 16 residues. CDR3: CASSEVRGAGANVLTF. CDR3 nucleotides: TGTGCCAGCAGTGAGGTGCGAGGAGCCGGGGCCAACGTCCTGACTTTC.

The chain carries TRBV28 and TRBJ2-7; TRBD2 matches at 14 bases. This CDR3 comprises 16 residues. Germline CDR1 MDHEN, CDR2 SYDVKM. After removal of 2 bases from V and 3 bases from J, the junction contained 3 bases not matched to a gene. The CDR3 region has the DNA TGTGCCAGCAGTTTAATCGGGACTAGCGGGAGCTACGAGCAGTACTTC. Translated: CASSLIGTSGSYEQYF. Drawing the rest from reference TRBV28 and TRBJ2-7, the complete variable domain is DVKVTQSSRYLVKRTGEKVFLECVQDMDHENMFWYRQDPGLGLRLIYFSYDVKMKEKGDIPEGYSVSREKKERFSLILESASTNQTSMYLCASSLIGTSGSYEQYFGPGTRLTVT.

The J gene is TRBJ1-2, the V gene TRBV11-1; 8 nucleotides line up with TRBD1. With 4 bases clipped from V and 6 bases from J, the junction kept 7 bases outside the gene matches. CDR1 is SGHAT, CDR2 FQDESV, per germline (reference sequence). CDR3 length: 14 residues. The CDR3 DNA reads as TGTGCCAGCAGCTACGGACAGGGAATTAATGGCTACACCTTC. Its translation is CASSYGQGINGYTF.